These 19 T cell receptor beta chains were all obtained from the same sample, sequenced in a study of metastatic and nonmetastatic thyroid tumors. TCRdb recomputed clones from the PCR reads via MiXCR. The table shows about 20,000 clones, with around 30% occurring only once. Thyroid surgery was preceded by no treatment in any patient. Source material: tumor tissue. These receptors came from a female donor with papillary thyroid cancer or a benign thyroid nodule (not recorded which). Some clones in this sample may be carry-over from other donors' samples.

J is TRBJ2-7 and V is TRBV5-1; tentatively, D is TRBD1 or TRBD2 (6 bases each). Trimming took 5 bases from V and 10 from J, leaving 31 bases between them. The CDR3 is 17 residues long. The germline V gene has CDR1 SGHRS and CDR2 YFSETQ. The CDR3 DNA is TGCGCCAGCAGTCTTCTCCCCGACGGGGGCAGGGGAAGGGACCAGTACTTC. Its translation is CASSLLPDGGRGRDQYF.

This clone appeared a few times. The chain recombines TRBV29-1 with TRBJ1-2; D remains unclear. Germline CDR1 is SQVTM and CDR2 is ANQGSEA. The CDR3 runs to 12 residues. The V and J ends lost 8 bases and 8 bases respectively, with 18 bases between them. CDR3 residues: CSFPRPEGGYTF. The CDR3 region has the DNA TGCAGCTTCCCCCGGCCAGAAGGAGGCTACACCTTC. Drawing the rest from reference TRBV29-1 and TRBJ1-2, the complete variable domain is SAVISQKPSRDICQRGTSLTIQCQVDSQVTMMFWYRQQPGQSLTLIATANQGSEATYESGFVIDKFPISRPNLTFSTLTVSNMSPEDSSIYLCSFPRPEGGYTFGSGTRLTVV.

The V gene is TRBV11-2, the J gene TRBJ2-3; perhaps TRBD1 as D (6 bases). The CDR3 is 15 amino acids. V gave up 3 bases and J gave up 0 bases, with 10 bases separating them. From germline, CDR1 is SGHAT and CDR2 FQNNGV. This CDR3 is CASSLTGTSTDTQYF. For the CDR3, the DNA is TGTGCCAGCAGCTTGACCGGGACAAGCACAGATACGCAGTATTTT.

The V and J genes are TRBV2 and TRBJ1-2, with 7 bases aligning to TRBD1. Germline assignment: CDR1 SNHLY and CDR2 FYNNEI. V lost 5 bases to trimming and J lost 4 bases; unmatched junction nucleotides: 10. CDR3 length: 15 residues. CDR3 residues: CASSTNRGGLYGYTF. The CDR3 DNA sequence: TGTGCCAGCAGTACAAACAGGGGAGGACTCTATGGCTACACCTTC.

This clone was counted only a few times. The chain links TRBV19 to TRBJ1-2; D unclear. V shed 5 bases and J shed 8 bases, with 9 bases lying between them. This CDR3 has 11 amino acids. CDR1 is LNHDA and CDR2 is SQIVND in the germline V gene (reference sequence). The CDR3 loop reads CASSSGEGYTF. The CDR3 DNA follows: TGTGCCAGTAGTTCTGGGGAAGGCTACACCTTC. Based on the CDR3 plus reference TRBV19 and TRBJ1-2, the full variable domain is DGGITQSPKYLFRKEGQNVTLSCEQNLNHDAMYWYRQDPGQGLRLIYYSQIVNDFQKGDIAEGYSVSREKKESFPLTVTSAQKNPTAFYLCASSSGEGYTFGSGTRLTVV.

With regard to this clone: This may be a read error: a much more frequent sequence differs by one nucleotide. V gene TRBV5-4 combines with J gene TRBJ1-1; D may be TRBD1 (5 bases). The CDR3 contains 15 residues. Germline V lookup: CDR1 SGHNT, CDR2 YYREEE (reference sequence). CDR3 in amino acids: CASSLAGIGNTESFF. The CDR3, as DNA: TGTGCCAGCAGCTTGGCAGGGATAGGGAACACTGAATCTTTCTTT.

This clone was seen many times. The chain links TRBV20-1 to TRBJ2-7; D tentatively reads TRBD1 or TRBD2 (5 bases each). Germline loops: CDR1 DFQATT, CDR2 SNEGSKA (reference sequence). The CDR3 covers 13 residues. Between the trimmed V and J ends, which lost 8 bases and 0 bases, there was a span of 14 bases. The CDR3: CSPSPGPSYEQYF. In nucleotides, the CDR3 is TGCAGTCCCAGCCCGGGGCCCTCCTACGAGCAGTACTTC.

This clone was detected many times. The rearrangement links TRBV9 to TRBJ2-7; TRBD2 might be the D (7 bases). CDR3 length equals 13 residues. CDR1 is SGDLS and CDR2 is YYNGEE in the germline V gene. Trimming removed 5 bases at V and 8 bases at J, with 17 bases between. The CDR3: CASRPPGGAQQYF. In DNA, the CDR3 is TGTGCCAGCAGGCCCCCGGGGGGCGCCCAGCAGTACTTC.

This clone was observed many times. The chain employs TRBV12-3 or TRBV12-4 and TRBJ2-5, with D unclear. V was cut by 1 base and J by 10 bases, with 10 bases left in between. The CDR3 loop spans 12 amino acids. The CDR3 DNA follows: TGTGCCAGCAGTTTAGGTTCTGGGGTCCAGTACTTC. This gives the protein CASSLGSGVQYF.

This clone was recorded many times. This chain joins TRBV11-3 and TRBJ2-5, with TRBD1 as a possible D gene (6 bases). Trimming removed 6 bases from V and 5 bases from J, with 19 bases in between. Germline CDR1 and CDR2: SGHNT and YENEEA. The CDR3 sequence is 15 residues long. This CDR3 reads CASRIAPGVLETQYF. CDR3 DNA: TGTGCCAGCAGAATAGCCCCAGGGGTTTTGGAGACCCAGTACTTC.

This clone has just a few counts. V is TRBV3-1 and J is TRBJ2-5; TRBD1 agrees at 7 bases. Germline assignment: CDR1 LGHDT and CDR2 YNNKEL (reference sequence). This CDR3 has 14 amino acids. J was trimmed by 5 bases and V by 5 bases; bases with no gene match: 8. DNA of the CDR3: TGTGCCAGCAGCTTCCGACAGGGTGTGGAGACCCAGTACTTC. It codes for CASSFRQGVETQYF.

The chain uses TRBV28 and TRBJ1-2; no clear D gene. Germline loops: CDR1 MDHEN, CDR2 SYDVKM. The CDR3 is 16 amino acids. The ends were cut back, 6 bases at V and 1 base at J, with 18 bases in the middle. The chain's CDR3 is CASSKFGRLVNYGYTF. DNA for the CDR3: TGTGCCAGCAGCAAATTCGGGAGGCTCGTTAACTATGGCTACACCTTC.

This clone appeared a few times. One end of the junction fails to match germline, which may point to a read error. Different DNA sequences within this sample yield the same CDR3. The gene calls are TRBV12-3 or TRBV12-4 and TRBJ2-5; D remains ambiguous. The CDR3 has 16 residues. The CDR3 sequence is CASSPPRVAYQETQYF. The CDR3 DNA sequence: TGTGCCAGCAGTCCACCCCGGGTAGCTTACCAAGAGACACAGTACTTC.

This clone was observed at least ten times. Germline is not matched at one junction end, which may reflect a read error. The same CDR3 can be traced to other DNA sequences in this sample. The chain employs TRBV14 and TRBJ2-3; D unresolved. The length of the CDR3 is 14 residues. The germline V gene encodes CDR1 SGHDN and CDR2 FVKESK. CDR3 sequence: CARSRLSGRDTQYF. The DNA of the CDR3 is TGTGCCCGCAGCCGCCTTTCGGGCCGAGATACGCAGTATTTT.

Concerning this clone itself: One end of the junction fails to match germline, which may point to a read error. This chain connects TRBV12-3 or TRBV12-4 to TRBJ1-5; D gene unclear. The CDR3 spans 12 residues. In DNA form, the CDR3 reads TGTTCCAGCAGGCATGGGAATCAGCCCCAGCATTTT. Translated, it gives CSSRHGNQPQHF.

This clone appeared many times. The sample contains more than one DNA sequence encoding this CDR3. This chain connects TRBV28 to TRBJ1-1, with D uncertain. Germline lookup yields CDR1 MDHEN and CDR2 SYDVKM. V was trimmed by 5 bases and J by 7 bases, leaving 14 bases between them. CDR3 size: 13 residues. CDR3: CASSPRGQIEAFF. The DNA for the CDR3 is TGTGCCAGCAGTCCCCGCGGGCAAATTGAAGCTTTCTTT.

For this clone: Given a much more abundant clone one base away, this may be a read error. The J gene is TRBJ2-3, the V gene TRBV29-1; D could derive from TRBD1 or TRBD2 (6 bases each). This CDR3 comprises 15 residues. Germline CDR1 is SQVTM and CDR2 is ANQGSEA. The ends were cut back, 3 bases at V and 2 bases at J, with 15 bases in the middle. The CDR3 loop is CSVDLKGGPTDTQYF. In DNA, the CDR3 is TGCAGCGTTGACTTAAAGGGGGGCCCCACAGATACGCAGTATTTT.

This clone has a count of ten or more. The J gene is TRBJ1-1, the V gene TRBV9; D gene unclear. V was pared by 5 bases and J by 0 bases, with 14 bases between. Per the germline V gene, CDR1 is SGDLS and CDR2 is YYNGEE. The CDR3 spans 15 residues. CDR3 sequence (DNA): TGTGCCAGCAGTTTAGGTCCGGGCCTGAACACTGAAGCTTTCTTT. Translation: CASSLGPGLNTEAFF.

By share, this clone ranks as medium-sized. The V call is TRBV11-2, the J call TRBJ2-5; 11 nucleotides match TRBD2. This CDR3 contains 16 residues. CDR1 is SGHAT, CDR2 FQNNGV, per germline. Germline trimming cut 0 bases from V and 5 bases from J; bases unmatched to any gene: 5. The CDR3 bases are TGTGCCAGCAGCTTAGAACGACTAGCGGGACTGGAGACCCAGTACTTC. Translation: CASSLERLAGLETQYF.